This T cell receptor (beta chain) emerged from a study of identical twins. This clonotype has a count of ten or more. The CDR3 contains 12 residues. Deletions cut 4 bases from V and 5 bases from J, with 6 bases between. CDR1 SGDLS and CDR2 YYNGEE come from the germline V gene. A single record per CDR3 protein comes from TCRdb applying MiXCR to the 5' RACE reads. The table has hundreds of thousands of distinct CDR3 sequences, roughly 18% seen once. This same sample was also part of a study on T cells expressing NK-cell markers.

Sequenced: PBMCs. The V gene is TRBV9, the J gene TRBJ2-2; D remains unclear. The clonotype comes from a woman aged 18-29 years in good health. The CDR3: CASSSRTGELFF. The CDR3 DNA follows: TGTGCCAGCAGCAGTAGGACCGGGGAGCTGTTTTTT.